The 19 T cell receptor beta chains presented below share a single source sample, sequenced in a study of T cells after yellow fever vaccination. MiXCR, applied by TCRdb to the 5' RACE reads, yields one record per CDR3 protein. Of about 230,000 distinct CDR3 sequences in the sample, 5.5% to 8.5% are singletons; the top ten hold 0.85% to 1.2%. Sequencing was performed on CD4+ T cells sorted from PBMCs, taken on the day of the yellow fever booster vaccination. The source is a man between 25 and 39 years old who received the YFV17D yellow fever vaccine.

This clonotype turned up a few times. V usage is TRBV6-2 or TRBV6-3 and J usage is TRBJ2-7; 13 bases match TRBD2. Per the germline V gene, CDR1 is MNHEY and CDR2 is SVGEGT. J gave up 4 bases and V 0 bases, and 9 bases lay outside the gene matches. CDR3 length: 18 residues. The CDR3 reads CASSYSTGTSGKRYEQYF. The DNA for the CDR3 is TGTGCCAGCAGTTACTCGACGGGGACTAGCGGGAAAAGGTACGAGCAGTACTTC.

The V call is TRBV5-4, the J call TRBJ2-7; 10 nucleotides agree with TRBD1. CDR1 is SGHNT, CDR2 YYREEE, per germline (reference sequence). The CDR3 is made up of 15 amino acids. V lost 4 bases and J lost 1; bases outside the gene matches: 5. The CDR3 sequence is CASSDGQGVSYEQYF. In nucleotides, the CDR3 is TGTGCCAGCAGCGATGGACAGGGGGTTTCCTACGAGCAGTACTTC.

V usage is TRBV7-2 and J usage is TRBJ1-6; D ambiguous. The CDR3 spans 14 residues. Germline V gene sequence: CDR1 SGHTA, CDR2 FQGNSA. V lost 3 bases and J 4 bases, leaving 7 bases between the germline ends. The CDR3, as DNA: TGTGCCAGCAGCTTGGCACAGTATAATTCACCCCTCCACTTT. Protein: CASSLAQYNSPLHF.

There are many counts of this clonotype. The rearrangement links TRBV29-1 to TRBJ1-1; D gene uncertain. CDR3 length: 11 residues. Germline V lookup: CDR1 SQVTM, CDR2 ANQGSEA. V lost 8 bases, J lost 6 bases, and 13 bases lay in between. CDR3 nucleotides: TGCAGCCCCGAACGGGTAGCTGAAGCTTTCTTT. Its translation is CSPERVAEAFF.

This clonotype was seen many times. The chain has TRBV6-1 and TRBJ2-1, with 7 bases aligning to TRBD2. The CDR3 spans 15 residues. CDR1 and CDR2 from the germline V gene are MNHNS and SASEGT. After removal of 6 bases from V and 0 bases from J, the junction contained 5 bases not matched to a gene. The DNA of the CDR3 is TGTGCCAGCAGAAAGAGCGGGATCTCCTACAATGAGCAGTTCTTC. This sequence encodes CASRKSGISYNEQFF.

This clonotype was observed a few times. Written as DNA, the CDR3 is TGCGCCAGCAGCCAGGGGACCCAAAGGGATACGCAGTATTTT. Encoded protein: CASSQGTQRDTQYF. The chain recombines TRBV4-3 with TRBJ2-3, with D perhaps TRBD1 or TRBD2 (5 bases each). The CDR3 is made up of 14 amino acids. Trimming removed 3 bases at V and 6 bases at J, with 13 bases between. Germline loops: CDR1 LGHNA, CDR2 YSLEER.

This clonotype has just a few counts. The chain has TRBV19 and TRBJ1-1; D possibly corresponds to TRBD1 (5 bases). The CDR3 runs to 18 residues. Trimming took 6 bases from V and 7 from J, leaving 30 bases between them. The germline V gene has CDR1 LNHDA and CDR2 SQIVND (reference sequence). The CDR3 region is CASSKPGRKTPILHEAFF. The CDR3 nucleotides are TGTGCCAGTAGCAAACCGGGACGGAAGACTCCAATCTTGCATGAAGCTTTCTTT.

This clonotype was seen at least ten times. The chain has TRBV7-2 and TRBJ2-7; D remains ambiguous. The CDR3 has 13 amino acids. CDR1 and CDR2 from the germline V gene are SGHTA and FQGNSA. V was shortened by 1 base and J by 3 bases, with 7 bases between the two germline ends. Written as DNA, the CDR3 is TGTGCCAGCAGCTTAGGCGAGGTCTACGAGCAGTACTTC. Translated, it gives CASSLGEVYEQYF.

At least ten counts were recorded for this clonotype. The chain uses TRBV5-1 and TRBJ2-3; D tentatively fits TRBD1 or TRBD2 (5 bases each). The CDR3 is 15 amino acids. In germline, CDR1 is SGHRS, CDR2 YFSETQ. Between the trimmed V and J ends, which lost 0 bases and 0 bases, there was a span of 8 bases. The CDR3 reads CASSLAGDSTDTQYF. The CDR3 bases are TGCGCCAGCAGCTTGGCCGGGGACAGCACAGATACGCAGTATTTT.

This clonotype has only a few counts. The gene calls are TRBV12-3 or TRBV12-4 and TRBJ2-3, with 12 bases fitting TRBD1. Trimming removed 4 bases from V and 5 bases from J; junction bases left unmatched: 10. This CDR3 is 17 amino acids long. Here the CDR3 DNA reads TGTGCCAGCAGTTCGGGACAGGGGGCCAATCGGGTAGATACGCAGTATTTT. It codes for CASSSGQGANRVDTQYF.

This clonotype was counted many times. V is TRBV6-2 or TRBV6-3 and J is TRBJ2-7; D is possibly TRBD1 (6 bases). Trimming took 10 bases from V and 5 from J, leaving 24 bases between them. Germline assignment: CDR1 MNHEY and CDR2 SVGEGT. The CDR3 has 15 residues. In nucleotides, the CDR3 is TGTGCCACCTCACCCCTGGGGGCACGGGAACACGAGCAGTACTTC. This sequence encodes CATSPLGAREHEQYF.

This clonotype was detected only a few times. The chain joins TRBV7-6 to TRBJ2-7; D is unresolved. V was trimmed by 8 bases and J by 2 bases, leaving 10 bases between them. There are 12 residues in the CDR3. Germline V lookup: CDR1 SGHVS, CDR2 FNYEAQ. Here the CDR3 reads CASAHKPYEQYF. DNA for the CDR3: TGTGCCAGCGCACATAAACCCTACGAGCAGTACTTC. The full variable domain, completed using reference TRBV7-6 and TRBJ2-7, is GAGVSQSPRYKVTKRGQDVALRCDPISGHVSLYWYRQALGQGPEFLTYFNYEAQQDKSGLPNDRFSAERPEGSISTLTIQRTEQRDSAMYRCASAHKPYEQYFGPGTRLTVT.

Ten or more counts support this clonotype. This sequence joins TRBV28 and TRBJ2-3; TRBD1 agrees at 9 bases. Germline loops: CDR1 MDHEN, CDR2 SYDVKM. The length of the CDR3 is 14 residues. Unmatched junction bases numbered 5, after V lost 6 bases and J lost 4 bases. In DNA form, the CDR3 reads TGTGCCAGCAGAGGGACAGGGAAGGCAGATACGCAGTATTTT. Translating it yields CASRGTGKADTQYF.

The chain carries TRBV5-6 and TRBJ1-2, with 8 bases matching TRBD1. J was trimmed by 1 base and V by 0 bases; bases with no gene match: 5. Germline values: CDR1 SGHDT, CDR2 YYEEEE. There are 16 residues in the CDR3. CDR3 sequence: CASSLGTGRYNYGYTF. CDR3 DNA: TGTGCCAGCAGCTTGGGGACAGGGCGGTATAACTATGGCTACACCTTC.

The chain recombines TRBV25-1 with TRBJ1-6; D not resolved. Germline CDR1 reads MGHDK; CDR2 reads SYGVNS. This CDR3 region has 12 residues. V lost 7 bases and J lost 5, with 6 bases in between. Here the CDR3 DNA reads TGTGCCAGCAACAGAGATAATTCACCCCTCCACTTT. The encoded protein is CASNRDNSPLHF.

At least ten counts were recorded for this clonotype. This sequence joins TRBV4-3 and TRBJ2-2; D unclear. Trimming shortened V by 0 bases and J by 6 bases, and 11 bases separated the two germline ends. This CDR3 contains 15 residues. Germline loops: CDR1 LGHNA, CDR2 YSLEER. DNA for the CDR3: TGCGCCAGCAGCCAAGAAGTACTTCCGGCCGGGGAGCTGTTTTTT. This gives the protein CASSQEVLPAGELFF.

Notes on this clonotype: Since a much larger clone is just one base distant, this may be a read error. The chain links TRBV30 to TRBJ2-1, with a weak D call TRBD2 (6 bases). V lost 0 bases to trimming and J lost 7 bases, with 10 bases between them. The CDR3 has 13 amino acids. Germline CDR1 reads GTSNPN; CDR2 reads SVGIG (reference sequence). For the CDR3, the DNA is TGTGCCTGGAGTGTCCCGCGGGGTAATGAGCAGTTCTTC. It codes for CAWSVPRGNEQFF.

The chain recombines TRBV5-1 with TRBJ2-1; TRBD2 might be the D (5 bases). The V gene's germline CDR1 is SGHRS and CDR2 YFSETQ. The CDR3 contains 15 residues. Trimming removed 0 bases at V and 4 bases at J, with 11 bases between. CDR3 amino acids: CASSLAGDPYNEQFF. Written as DNA, the CDR3 is TGCGCCAGCAGCTTGGCCGGGGATCCGTACAATGAGCAGTTCTTC.

This clonotype was recorded many times. V usage is TRBV11-1 and J usage is TRBJ2-7, with TRBD1 as a possible D gene (7 bases). V was trimmed by 4 bases and J by 0 bases, leaving 25 bases between them. Germline V lookup: CDR1 SGHAT, CDR2 FQDESV (reference sequence). The CDR3 totals 19 residues. CDR3 in DNA: TGTGCCAGCAGCTCCTCCTTAGTCGCAGGGGGGCTGATCTCCTACGAGCAGTACTTC. It is translated as CASSSSLVAGGLISYEQYF.